A single sample is the source of the 5 T cell receptor beta chains below, sequenced in a study of PD-L1 blockade in urothelial cancer. Sequenced by immunoSEQ multiplex PCR; TCRdb stores in-frame clones only, minus some. The sample has some 74,000 clones, around four fifths seen once. The time point is: pretreatment peripheral blood. Source: PBMCs, taken around atezolizumab (anti-PD-L1) treatment. Receptors originate from a man aged 35 to 55 with urothelial cancer.

The genes are TRBV5-1 and TRBJ2-1; unclear D gene. V lost 2 bases to trimming and J lost 7 bases, with 10 bases between them. CDR1 is SGHRS, CDR2 YFSETQ, per germline. The CDR3 spans 13 residues. The CDR3, as DNA: TGCGCCAGCAGCTTAGTAGCCGCGAATGAGCAGTTCTTC. Amino acid sequence: CASSLVAANEQFF.

This clone showed up just a few times. This chain links TRBV30 with TRBJ1-3; possibly TRBD1 for D (5 bases). V was pared by 2 bases and J by 0 bases, with 11 bases between. The CDR3 is 15 residues long. CDR1 GTSNPN and CDR2 SVGIG come from the germline V gene (reference sequence). The CDR3 nucleotides read TGTGCCTGGAGTTCGGGACTGTCCTCTGGAAACACCATATATTTT. The encoded protein is CAWSSGLSSGNTIYF.

The chain has TRBV7-3 and TRBJ2-1; TRBD2 matches at 12 bases. Trimming took 1 base from V and 5 from J; bases not matched to a gene: 0. The CDR3 is made up of 15 amino acids. Germline V gene sequence: CDR1 SGHTA, CDR2 FQGTGA. The CDR3 coding sequence is TGTGCCAGCAGCTTAAGGACTAGCGGGAACAATGAGCAGTTCTTC. It translates to CASSLRTSGNNEQFF.

The chain combines TRBV27 with TRBJ2-3; TRBD2 aligns across 10 bases. This CDR3 is 15 amino acids long. The trim removed 6 bases at V and 2 bases at J, leaving 5 bases unmatched. CDR1 and CDR2 (germline): MNHEY, SMNVEV (reference sequence). CDR3 DNA sequence: TGTGCCAGCAGCGCGGGACTAGCGTCCACAGATACGCAGTATTTT. Amino acids: CASSAGLASTDTQYF.

The rearrangement links TRBV7-3 to TRBJ2-1, with 9 bases matching TRBD1. The V gene's germline CDR1 is SGHTA and CDR2 FQGTGA. The CDR3 runs to 15 residues. The J segment lost 5 bases and the V segment lost 5 bases, leaving 7 bases of the junction unmatched. DNA of the CDR3: TGTGCCAGCAGCACACAGGGGGCCCACAACAATGAGCAGTTCTTC. The encoded protein is CASSTQGAHNNEQFF.